This TCR beta chain was profiled in a study of vaccination and CD4 T cells after COVID-19. About this clonotype itself: Its antigen is as yet unknown.

With the Oncomine TCR Beta short-read assay, DNA from cultured CD4+ T cells was sequenced. MiXCR, run by TCRdb on the PCR reads, gives a single entry per CDR3 protein. The sample yields about 8,000 distinct CDR3 sequences, 45% to 50% seen once. Treatment given: roughly 10-day PBMC culture with coronavirus spike peptide pools or control peptides (ViraFEST assay). Germline values: CDR1 MDHEN, CDR2 SYDVKM. V lost 3 bases and J 6 bases, leaving 20 bases between the germline ends. CDR3 length: 17 residues. The receptor comes from a human donor who had recovered from COVID-19. The specimen sequenced was CD4+ T cells from blood, cultured in vitro. The V and J genes are TRBV28 and TRBJ2-2; D tentatively reads TRBD1 or TRBD2 (5 bases each). CDR3 coding DNA: TGTGCCAGCAGTTTGTCCCCCGGCCGGGAAGGGGCCGGGGAGCTGTTTTTT. This gives the protein CASSLSPGREGAGELFF.